This T cell receptor (beta chain) derives from a study of blood T cell repertoires in COVID-19. This clone was seen a handful of times. The CDR3 loop spans 16 amino acids. The germline V gene encodes CDR1 MNHEY and CDR2 SMNVEV (reference sequence). The germline V and J ends were trimmed by 6 bases and 1 base, with 18 bases remaining between them. The protocol was immunoSEQ multiplex PCR, while the TCRdb copy is restricted to in-frame clones and leaves out a portion. The data hold some 340,000 clones, with 80% to 85% observed a single time. This clonotype was obtained from a woman between 50 and 59 years old who had recovered from COVID-19. V and J are TRBV27 and TRBJ1-1; D not resolved. The sample taken for sequencing was PBMCs or T cells enriched from blood (not recorded which). The DNA for the CDR3 is TGTGCCAGCAGACTACACGCCAAGAACCCGAACACTGAAGCTTTCTTT. This codes for CASRLHAKNPNTEAFF.